The clone carrying this T cell receptor beta chain came up a few times. The germline CDR1 and CDR2 sequences are MNHNS and SASEGT. V lost 6 bases to trimming and J lost 2 bases; unmatched junction nucleotides: 10. The CDR3 extends over 15 amino acids. RNA transcripts were the source from which TCR beta CDR3 regions were amplified. First-round RT-PCR employed HTBI primers, with a second-round multiplex PCR after it. TCRdb passed the multiplex PCR reads through MiXCR, listing each CDR3 protein once. The sample lists 1 million to 1.3 million distinct CDR3 sequences, about 40% occurring once. The entry originates in a study of Graves' ophthalmopathy and Graves' hyperthyroidism.

This sequence was found in an adult man with Graves' hyperthyroidism. The chain combines TRBV6-1 with TRBJ2-7, with TRBD1 matching over 7 bases. Source material: peripheral blood or thyroid tissue (not recorded which). CDR3 sequence: CASRQNRGGTYEQYF. The CDR3 DNA sequence: TGTGCCAGCAGGCAAAACAGGGGTGGGACCTACGAGCAGTACTTC.